This T cell receptor beta chain was sequenced during a study of PD-1 blockade in classical Hodgkin lymphoma. This CDR3 spans 13 amino acids. Germline V lookup: CDR1 SNHLY, CDR2 FYNNEI. V was cut by 3 bases and J by 4 bases, with 9 bases left in between. Points from the study as a whole: Compared with baseline, CD4+ but not CD8+ TCR diversity had risen significantly by C4D1.

Turning to this clone: As yet, its antigen is unknown.

Each and every patient relapsed after autologous stem cell transplantation, and patients got differing brentuximab vedotin exposure. Using immunoSEQ multiplex PCR, the repertoire was profiled, and TCRdb retains in-frame clones only, with some absent. The data show tens of thousands of clones, 80% to 90% seen once. This TCR came from a human donor with classical Hodgkin lymphoma. Sequenced material: peripheral blood mononuclear cells (PBMCs), taken at baseline. The chain uses TRBV2 and TRBJ1-1; no firm D call. The DNA of the CDR3 is TGTGCCAGCAGTGATTTTGAGGTCACTGAAGCTTTCTTT. Protein: CASSDFEVTEAFF.